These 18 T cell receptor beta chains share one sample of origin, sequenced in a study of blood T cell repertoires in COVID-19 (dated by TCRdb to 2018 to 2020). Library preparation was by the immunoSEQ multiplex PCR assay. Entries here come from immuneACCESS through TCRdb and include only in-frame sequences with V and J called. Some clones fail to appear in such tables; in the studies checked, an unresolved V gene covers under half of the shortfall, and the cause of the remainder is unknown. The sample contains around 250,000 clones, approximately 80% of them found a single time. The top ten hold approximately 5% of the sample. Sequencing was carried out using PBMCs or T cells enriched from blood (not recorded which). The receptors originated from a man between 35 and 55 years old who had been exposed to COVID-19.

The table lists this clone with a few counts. The CDR3 here is CASRSGNQPQHF. CDR3 nucleotides: TGTGCCAGCCGTTCGGGGAATCAGCCCCAGCATTTT. The J gene is TRBJ1-5, the V gene TRBV7-8; D gene unclear. The germline CDR1 and CDR2 sequences are SGHVS and FQNEAQ. V was cut by 8 bases and J by 4 bases, with 9 bases left in between. There are 12 residues in the CDR3.

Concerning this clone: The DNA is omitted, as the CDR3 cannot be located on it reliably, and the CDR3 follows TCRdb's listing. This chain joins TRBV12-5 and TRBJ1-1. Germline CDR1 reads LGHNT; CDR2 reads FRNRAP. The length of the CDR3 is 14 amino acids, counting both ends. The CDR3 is CASALNWGTGNVFF.

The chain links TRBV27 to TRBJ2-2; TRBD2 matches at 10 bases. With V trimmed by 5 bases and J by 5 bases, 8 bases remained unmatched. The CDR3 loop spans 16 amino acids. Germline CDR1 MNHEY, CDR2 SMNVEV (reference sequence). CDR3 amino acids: CASSLWASGGTGELFF. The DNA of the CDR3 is TGTGCCAGCAGTCTCTGGGCTAGCGGGGGAACCGGGGAGCTGTTTTTT.

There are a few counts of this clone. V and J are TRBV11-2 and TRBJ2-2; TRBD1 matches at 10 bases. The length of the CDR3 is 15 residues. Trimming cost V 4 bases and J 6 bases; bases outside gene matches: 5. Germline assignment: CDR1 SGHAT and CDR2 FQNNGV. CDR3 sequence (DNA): TGTGCCAGCAGCTCACTGACAGGGGGCCCCGGGGAGCTGTTTTTT. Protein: CASSSLTGGPGELFF.

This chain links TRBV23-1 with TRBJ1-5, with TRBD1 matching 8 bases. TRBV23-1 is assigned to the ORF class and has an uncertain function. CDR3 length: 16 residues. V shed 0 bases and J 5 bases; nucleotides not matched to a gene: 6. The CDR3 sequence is CASSQSRTTGDQPQHF. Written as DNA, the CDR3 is TGCGCCAGCAGTCAATCGAGGACGACAGGGGATCAGCCCCAGCATTTT.

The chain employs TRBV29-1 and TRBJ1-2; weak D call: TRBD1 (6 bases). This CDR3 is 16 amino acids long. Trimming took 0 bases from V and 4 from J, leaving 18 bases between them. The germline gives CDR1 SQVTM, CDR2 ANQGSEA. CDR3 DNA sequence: TGCAGCGTTGAAGATTGGGGGCTCAGGGAGCCCTATGGCTACACCTTC. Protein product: CSVEDWGLREPYGYTF.

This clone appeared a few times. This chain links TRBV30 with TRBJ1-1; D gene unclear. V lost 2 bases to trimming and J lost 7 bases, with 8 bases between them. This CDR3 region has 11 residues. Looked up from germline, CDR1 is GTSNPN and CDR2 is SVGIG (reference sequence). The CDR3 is CAWSRGNEAFF. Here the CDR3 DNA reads TGTGCCTGGAGTCGAGGTAATGAAGCTTTCTTT.

The CDR3 sequence: CASSFSDLKGEQFF. The CDR3 bases are TGTGCCAGCAGCTTTAGTGACTTGAAAGGTGAGCAGTTCTTC. The chain recombines TRBV11-2 with TRBJ2-1; D remains unclear. From germline, CDR1 is SGHAT and CDR2 FQNNGV. V was pared by 3 bases and J by 9 bases, with 15 bases between. The CDR3 totals 14 residues.

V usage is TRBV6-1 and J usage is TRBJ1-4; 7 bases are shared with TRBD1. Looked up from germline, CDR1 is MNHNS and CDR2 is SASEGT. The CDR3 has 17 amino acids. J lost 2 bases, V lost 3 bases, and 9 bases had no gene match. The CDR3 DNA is TGTGCCAGCAGTGAGAACAGGGGCTCATGGACTAATGAAAAACTGTTTTTT. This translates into CASSENRGSWTNEKLFF.

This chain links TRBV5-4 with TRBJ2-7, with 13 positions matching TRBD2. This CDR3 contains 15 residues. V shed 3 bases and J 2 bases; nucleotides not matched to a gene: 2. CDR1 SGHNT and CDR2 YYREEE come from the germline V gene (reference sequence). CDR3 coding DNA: TGTGCCAGCAGCTGGGGGACTAGCGGGACCTACGAGCAGTACTTC. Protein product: CASSWGTSGTYEQYF. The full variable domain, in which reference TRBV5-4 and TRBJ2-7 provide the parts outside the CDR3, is ETGVTQSPTHLIKTRGQQVTLRCSSQSGHNTVSWYQQALGQGPQFIFQYYREEENGRGNFPPRFSGLQFPNYSSELNVNALELDDSALYLCASSWGTSGTYEQYFGPGTRLTVT.

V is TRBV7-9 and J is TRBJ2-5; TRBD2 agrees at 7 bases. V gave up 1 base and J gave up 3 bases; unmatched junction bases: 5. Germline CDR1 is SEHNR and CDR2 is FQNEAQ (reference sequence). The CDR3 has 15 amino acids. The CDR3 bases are TGTGCCAGCAGCTTAGTTAGCGGGCTGAAAGAGACCCAGTACTTC. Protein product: CASSLVSGLKETQYF.

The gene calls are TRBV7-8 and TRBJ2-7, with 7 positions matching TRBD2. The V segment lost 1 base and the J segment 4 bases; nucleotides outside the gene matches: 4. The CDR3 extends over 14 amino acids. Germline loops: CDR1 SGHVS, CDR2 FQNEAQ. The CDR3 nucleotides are TGTGCCAGCAGCTTAGTGCCGGGGGGATACGAGCAGTACTTC. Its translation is CASSLVPGGYEQYF.

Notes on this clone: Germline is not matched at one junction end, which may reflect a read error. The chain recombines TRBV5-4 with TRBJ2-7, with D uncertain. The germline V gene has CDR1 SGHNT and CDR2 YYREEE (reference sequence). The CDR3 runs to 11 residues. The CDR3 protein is CASSLEYGQYF. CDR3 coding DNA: TGTGCCAGCAGCTTGGAGTACGGGCAGTACTTC. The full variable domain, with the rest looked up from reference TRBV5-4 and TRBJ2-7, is ETGVTQSPTHLIKTRGQQVTLRCSSQSGHNTVSWYQQALGQGPQFIFQYYREEENGRGNFPPRFSGLQFPNYSSELNVNALELDDSALYLCASSLEYGQYFGPGTRLTVT.

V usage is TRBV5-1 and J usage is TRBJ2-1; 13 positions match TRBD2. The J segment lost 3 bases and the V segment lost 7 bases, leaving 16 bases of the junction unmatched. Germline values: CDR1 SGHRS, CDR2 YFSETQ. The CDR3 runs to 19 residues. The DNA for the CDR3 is TGCGCCAGCCGCCTCAGGGGACTAGCGGGACTACCCCACTACAATGAGCAGTTCTTC. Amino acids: CASRLRGLAGLPHYNEQFF.

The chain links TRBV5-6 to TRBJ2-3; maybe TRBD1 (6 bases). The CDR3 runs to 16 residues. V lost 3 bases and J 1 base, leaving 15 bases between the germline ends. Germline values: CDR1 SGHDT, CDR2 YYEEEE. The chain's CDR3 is CASSSGTRQGTDTQYF. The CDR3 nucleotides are TGTGCCAGCAGCTCCGGAACGCGACAGGGCACAGATACGCAGTATTTT. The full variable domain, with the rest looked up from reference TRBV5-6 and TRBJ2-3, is DAGVTQSPTHLIKTRGQQVTLRCSPKSGHDTVSWYQQALGQGPQFIFQYYEEEERQRGNFPDRFSGHQFPNYSSELNVNALLLGDSALYLCASSSGTRQGTDTQYFGPGTRLTVL.

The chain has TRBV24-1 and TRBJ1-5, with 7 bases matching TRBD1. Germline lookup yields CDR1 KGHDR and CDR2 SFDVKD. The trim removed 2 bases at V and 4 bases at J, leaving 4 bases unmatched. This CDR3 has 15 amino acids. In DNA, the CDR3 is TGTGCCACCAGTGATTACAGGGGTTCAAATCAGCCCCAGCATTTT. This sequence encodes CATSDYRGSNQPQHF.

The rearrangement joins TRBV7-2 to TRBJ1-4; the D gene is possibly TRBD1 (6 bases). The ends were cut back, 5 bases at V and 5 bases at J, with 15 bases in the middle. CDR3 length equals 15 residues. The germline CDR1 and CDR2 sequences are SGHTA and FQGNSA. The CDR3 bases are TGTGCCAGCAGCCTCCAAACAGGGCGAAATGAAAAACTGTTTTTT. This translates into CASSLQTGRNEKLFF. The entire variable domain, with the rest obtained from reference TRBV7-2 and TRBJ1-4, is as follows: GAGVSQSPSNKVTEKGKDVELRCDPISGHTALYWYRQSLGQGLEFLIYFQGNSAPDKSGLPSDRFSAERTGGSVSTLTIQRTQQEDSAVYLCASSLQTGRNEKLFFGSGTQLSVL.

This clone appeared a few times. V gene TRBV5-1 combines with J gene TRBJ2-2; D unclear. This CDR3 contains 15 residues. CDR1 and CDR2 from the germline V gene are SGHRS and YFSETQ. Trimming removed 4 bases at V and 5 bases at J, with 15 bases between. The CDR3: CASSAESVETGELFF. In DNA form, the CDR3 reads TGCGCCAGCAGCGCGGAAAGTGTCGAGACCGGGGAGCTGTTTTTT.